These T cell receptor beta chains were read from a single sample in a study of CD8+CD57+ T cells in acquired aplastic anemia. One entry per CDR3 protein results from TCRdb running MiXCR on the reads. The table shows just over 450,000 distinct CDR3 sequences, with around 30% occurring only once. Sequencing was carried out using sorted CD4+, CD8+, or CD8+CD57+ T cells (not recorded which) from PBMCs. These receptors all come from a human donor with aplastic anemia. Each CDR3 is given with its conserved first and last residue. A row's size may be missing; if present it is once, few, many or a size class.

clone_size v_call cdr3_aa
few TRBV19 CASSIDRGTGANTGELFF
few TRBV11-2 CASSLRQGSEVNEQFF
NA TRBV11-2 CASSLGLAGVLRNEQFF
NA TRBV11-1 CASSLTSSLPQHF
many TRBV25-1 CASSEYKGPTGELFF
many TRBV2 CASSATNNQPQHF
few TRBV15 CATSRVGTGTYEQYF
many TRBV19 CASSITIGGGYEQYF
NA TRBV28 CASSLGGPVPEAFF
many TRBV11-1 CASSFLGSGSIHEQYF
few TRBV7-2 CASSLVSRGGRETQYF
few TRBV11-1 CASSLFSGHGINSPLHF
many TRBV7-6 CASSLDWDGPYEQYF
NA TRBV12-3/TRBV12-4 CASRLGQASSYEQYF